This T cell receptor (beta chain) emerged from a study of blood T cell repertoires in COVID-19. Study as a whole: The United States, Italy and Spain provided the acute and convalescent COVID-19 samples. PBMCs, B-cell-depleted T cells, or T cells were the source of the cDNA or gDNA that made up the material.

Original analysis: Nucleated cell number was recorded as an estimate derived from reference gene primer amplification. Repertoires were generated with immunoSEQ multiplex PCR, while TCRdb's copy carries only in-frame clones and drops some. The V and J calls and clone size were taken over from that table, and D and trimming were inferred from the DNA. The profile shows about 70,000 clones, roughly 81% of them singletons. This clone was counted once. Germline CDR1 and CDR2: MNHEY and SMNVEV (reference sequence). The length of the CDR3 is 16 residues. J was trimmed by 5 bases and V by 5 bases; bases with no gene match: 8.

The chain combines TRBV27 with TRBJ2-1, with TRBD2 matching over 11 bases. The TCR sequence derives from a man older than 75 with acute or convalescent COVID-19. Input material: peripheral blood. The CDR3 is CASSGTSGAVNNEQFF. DNA for the CDR3: TGTGCCAGCAGTGGGACTAGCGGCGCTGTCAACAATGAGCAGTTCTTC.